These 30 T cell receptor beta chains originate from one sample sequenced in a study of blood T cell repertoires in COVID-19. Some clones are missing from TCRdb's copy, which holds only in-frame ones; the method was immunoSEQ multiplex PCR. The sample lists tens of thousands of clones, roughly 84% occurring once. Sequenced input: peripheral blood. Every receptor here comes from a man between 60 and 75 years old with active COVID-19.

This rearrangement joins TRBV3-1 (or the pseudogene TRBV3-2) to TRBJ2-3; D possibly corresponds to TRBD2 (5 bases). The CDR3 length is 14 residues. The germline CDR1 and CDR2 sequences are LGHDT and YNNKEL (reference sequence). The ends were cut back, 1 base at V and 6 bases at J, with 11 bases in the middle. The CDR3 reads CASSQGIGVDTQYF. DNA for the CDR3: TGTGCCAGCAGCCAAGGAATCGGGGTTGATACGCAGTATTTT.

The chain couples TRBV7-2 to TRBJ1-1; TRBD1 matches at 8 bases. In germline, CDR1 is SGHTA, CDR2 FQGNSA. The V segment lost 5 bases and the J segment 0 bases; nucleotides outside the gene matches: 2. The CDR3 consists of 14 residues. CDR3 amino acids: CASSRTGMNTEAFF. CDR3 coding DNA: TGTGCCAGCAGCCGGACAGGGATGAACACTGAAGCTTTCTTT.

V gene TRBV3-1 (or the pseudogene TRBV3-2) combines with J gene TRBJ2-3; TRBD1 matches at 7 bases. CDR1 is LGHDT and CDR2 is YNNKEL in the germline V gene (reference sequence). This CDR3 is 13 amino acids long. With V trimmed by 2 bases and J by 7 bases, 3 bases remained unmatched. The CDR3 loop is CASSQKTGYTQYF. In nucleotides, the CDR3 is TGTGCCAGCAGCCAAAAGACAGGGTATACGCAGTATTTT.

This clone came up once. The V and J genes are TRBV10-3 and TRBJ1-2; tentative D call: TRBD1 (5 bases). Germline V gives CDR1 ENHRY, CDR2 SYGVKD. The CDR3 has 12 amino acids. The germline V and J ends were trimmed by 3 bases and 3 bases, with 5 bases remaining between them. CDR3 in DNA: TGTGCCATCAGTGAAGGGGACTATGGCTACACCTTC. The encoded protein is CAISEGDYGYTF.

The gene calls are TRBV7-2 and TRBJ2-5, with 8 bases aligning to TRBD2. The CDR3 contains 17 residues. Germline CDR1 SGHTA, CDR2 FQGNSA. V shed 5 bases, J shed 5 bases, and the junction held 16 bases outside the gene matches. CDR3: CASSPNIGRGGWETQYF. CDR3 DNA sequence: TGTGCCAGCAGCCCGAATATTGGACGGGGGGGCTGGGAGACCCAGTACTTC.

The chain carries TRBV12-3 or TRBV12-4 and TRBJ1-5; D remains ambiguous. The CDR3 has 13 residues. V shed 2 bases and J shed 7 bases, with 9 bases lying between them. The DNA of the CDR3 is TGTGCCAGCAGTTTAACAGCCCAGCAGCCCCAGCATTTT. Translation gives CASSLTAQQPQHF.

This clone has a single count. This rearrangement joins TRBV7-8 to TRBJ2-7; D is perhaps TRBD1 (6 bases). Trimming left V 5 bases short and J 5 bases short, with 13 bases between. Germline V CDR1 and CDR2: SGHVS, FQNEAQ. The CDR3 runs to 13 residues. CDR3 nucleotide sequence: TGTGCCAGCAGCCAACAGGGATCCAACGAGCAGTACTTC. It specifies CASSQQGSNEQYF.

CDR3 sequence: CASTPGNTGELFF. DNA for the CDR3: TGTGCCAGCACCCCCGGGAACACCGGGGAGCTGTTTTTT. The chain joins TRBV7-9 to TRBJ2-2; the D is unclear. V gave up 7 bases and J gave up 1 base, with 7 bases separating them. The CDR3 is 13 residues long. Germline loops: CDR1 SEHNR, CDR2 FQNEAQ (reference sequence).

The gene calls are TRBV4-3 and TRBJ1-4; no firm D call. The CDR3 is 13 amino acids. Germline V lookup: CDR1 LGHNA, CDR2 YSLEER. V shed 1 base and J shed 7 bases, with 7 bases lying between them. Here the CDR3 DNA reads TGCGCCAGCAGCCAAGGAACGGGTGAAAAACTGTTTTTT. Protein sequence: CASSQGTGEKLFF.

The chain carries TRBV3-1 (or the pseudogene TRBV3-2) and TRBJ1-3; D is unresolved. CDR3 length equals 15 residues. V was clipped by 4 bases and J by 0 bases, with 10 bases between them. Per the germline V gene, CDR1 is LGHDT and CDR2 is YNNKEL (reference sequence). This CDR3 reads CASSLGGISGNTIYF. The CDR3 DNA sequence: TGTGCCAGCAGCCTAGGAGGGATCTCTGGAAACACCATATATTTT.

The rearrangement uses TRBV7-2 and TRBJ1-3, with D tentatively TRBD1 (5 bases). V shed 5 bases and J shed 2 bases, with 10 bases lying between them. Germline V gene lookup returns CDR1 SGHTA and CDR2 FQGNSA. This CDR3 contains 14 residues. Here the CDR3 DNA reads TGTGCCAGCAGCCAGGGTGGGACTGGAAACACCATATATTTT. This sequence encodes CASSQGGTGNTIYF.

The rearrangement uses TRBV5-6 and TRBJ2-6, with D tentatively TRBD1 (6 bases). The CDR3 runs to 15 residues. Per the germline V gene, CDR1 is SGHDT and CDR2 is YYEEEE. V was cut by 3 bases and J by 0 bases, with 7 bases left in between. The CDR3: CASSWTVSGANVLTF. CDR3 nucleotide sequence: TGTGCCAGCAGCTGGACAGTCTCTGGGGCCAACGTCCTGACTTTC. Complete variable domain (other parts from reference TRBV5-6 and TRBJ2-6): DAGVTQSPTHLIKTRGQQVTLRCSPKSGHDTVSWYQQALGQGPQFIFQYYEEEERQRGNFPDRFSGHQFPNYSSELNVNALLLGDSALYLCASSWTVSGANVLTFGAGSRLTVL.

The J gene is TRBJ2-3, the V gene TRBV29-1; a possible D gene is TRBD2 (6 bases). V was shortened by 6 bases and J by 6 bases, with 10 bases between the two germline ends. The CDR3 spans 11 residues. Germline-derived CDR1 and CDR2 are SQVTM and ANQGSEA. The CDR3 protein is CSVGLADTQYF. The DNA of the CDR3 is TGCAGCGTGGGCCTAGCGGATACGCAGTATTTT.

The J gene is TRBJ2-7, the V gene TRBV6-5, with D maybe TRBD1 (6 bases). V dropped 3 bases and J dropped 5 bases, with 11 bases sitting between them. Germline values: CDR1 MNHEY, CDR2 SVGAGI. This CDR3 spans 13 amino acids. Written as DNA, the CDR3 is TGTGCCAGCAGTTATGAACAGGGAAACGAGCAGTACTTC. It yields the protein CASSYEQGNEQYF.

V and J are TRBV5-6 and TRBJ2-3, with 7 positions matching TRBD1. There are 15 residues in the CDR3. The trim removed 2 bases at V and 2 bases at J, leaving 5 bases unmatched. Germline CDR1 SGHDT, CDR2 YYEEEE. In nucleotides, the CDR3 is TGTGCCAGCAGCTTAAAAGGGGGCTTCACAGATACGCAGTATTTT. Amino acids: CASSLKGGFTDTQYF.

This chain uses TRBV6-2 or TRBV6-3 with TRBJ2-3; D may be TRBD1 (6 bases). CDR1 MNHEY and CDR2 SVGEGT come from the germline V gene. V gave up 5 bases and J gave up 1 base, with 13 bases separating them. The CDR3 spans 15 residues. The CDR3 reads CASSPLKGGTDTQYF. CDR3 nucleotides: TGTGCCAGCAGTCCCCTTAAGGGGGGCACAGATACGCAGTATTTT.

The chain carries TRBV5-1 and TRBJ2-7; TRBD2 is a possible D gene (5 bases). This CDR3 is 13 amino acids long. Germline lookup yields CDR1 SGHRS and CDR2 YFSETQ. The V and J ends lost 0 bases and 7 bases respectively, with 11 bases between them. The DNA of the CDR3 is TGCGCCAGCAGCTTGGTGGGGAGCAGGGAGCAGTACTTC. Its protein product is CASSLVGSREQYF.

This chain links TRBV5-6 with TRBJ1-4, with 10 bases fitting TRBD1. Germline V gives CDR1 SGHDT, CDR2 YYEEEE. J was trimmed by 7 bases and V by 4 bases; bases with no gene match: 4. CDR3 size: 14 residues. The CDR3 spells CASSDRGLTEKLFF. The CDR3 bases are TGTGCCAGCAGCGACAGGGGGCTGACTGAAAAACTGTTTTTT.

The rearrangement links TRBV5-1 to TRBJ2-7; 11 nucleotides match TRBD2. The CDR3 has 14 amino acids. The germline V gene has CDR1 SGHRS and CDR2 YFSETQ. The V and J ends lost 7 bases and 4 bases, in that order; junction bases with no gene match: 7. The CDR3, as DNA: TGCGCCAGCGCGACTAGCGGGACTACTTACGAGCAGTACTTC. Its protein product is CASATSGTTYEQYF.

This clone was detected only a few times. J is TRBJ2-2 and V is TRBV3-1 (or the pseudogene TRBV3-2), with TRBD1 matching over 10 bases. Germline lookup yields CDR1 LGHDT and CDR2 YNNKEL (reference sequence). The CDR3 extends over 16 amino acids. V lost 4 bases to trimming and J lost 1 base; unmatched junction nucleotides: 3. CDR3 DNA: TGTGCCAGCAGCCCCCGGGACAGGGGGAACACCGGGGAGCTGTTTTTT. It encodes CASSPRDRGNTGELFF.

The V and J genes are TRBV10-3 and TRBJ2-1; 9 bases match TRBD1. Germline values: CDR1 ENHRY, CDR2 SYGVKD. V trimming: 6 bases; J trimming: 4 bases; junction bases outside the gene matches: 4. This CDR3 contains 14 residues. This chain's CDR3 is CAIRGQGNYNEQFF. CDR3 DNA: TGTGCCATCAGGGGACAGGGTAATTACAATGAGCAGTTCTTC.

V usage is TRBV7-9 and J usage is TRBJ2-2; no definite D call. Germline CDR1 is SEHNR and CDR2 is FQNEAQ (reference sequence). V shed 4 bases and J shed 6 bases, with 9 bases lying between them. This CDR3 region has 13 residues. CDR3 region: CASSSAGSGELFF. CDR3 coding DNA: TGTGCCAGCAGCTCCGCAGGTTCCGGGGAGCTGTTTTTT.

This clone was detected a few times. This rearrangement joins TRBV18 to TRBJ2-5, with D tentatively TRBD2 (5 bases). Germline V lookup: CDR1 KGHSH, CDR2 LQKENI. The CDR3 length is 14 residues. V was trimmed by 6 bases and J by 2 bases, leaving 13 bases between them. CDR3 in amino acids: CASSSYGEQETQYF. The CDR3 nucleotides read TGTGCCAGCTCCTCCTACGGGGAACAAGAGACCCAGTACTTC.

The chain joins TRBV4-1 to TRBJ1-6; 10 bases agree with TRBD1. Unmatched junction bases numbered 7, after V lost 8 bases and J lost 6 bases. Germline V gene data show CDR1 as MGHRA and CDR2 as YSYEKL. The CDR3 covers 15 residues. CDR3 region: CASFDGQGGNSPLHF. The CDR3 DNA sequence: TGCGCCAGCTTCGACGGACAGGGGGGTAATTCACCCCTCCACTTT.

V and J are TRBV12-3 or TRBV12-4 and TRBJ2-7, with 8 bases aligning to TRBD1. The CDR3 has 13 amino acids. Trimming removed 6 bases from V and 6 bases from J; junction bases left unmatched: 7. As DNA, the CDR3 is TGTGCCAGCAGAGCTCAGGGGGCGGGCGAGCAGTACTTC. It codes for CASRAQGAGEQYF.

Worth noting for this clone: It is unclear where the CDR3 begins or ends on the DNA, so no DNA is shown, and the CDR3 is as TCRdb lists it. The chain employs TRBV21-1 and TRBJ2-5; the table's D call of TRBD1 was not tested on the DNA. TRBV21-1 constitutes a pseudogene. The length of the CDR3 is 14 amino acids, counting both ends. CDR3 amino acids: CASSKNWGCGTQYF.

The sample holds a few counts of this clone. The rearrangement uses TRBV6-5 and TRBJ1-1; weak D call: TRBD1 (6 bases). Germline V lookup: CDR1 MNHEY, CDR2 SVGAGI. V was cut by 6 bases and J by 11 bases, with 13 bases left in between. This CDR3 has 11 amino acids. The CDR3 DNA reads TGTGCCAGCAGAAAACAGGGTCCCGCTTTCTTT. Translated, it gives CASRKQGPAFF.

This clone was observed a single time. J is TRBJ2-5 and V is TRBV6-6; D remains ambiguous. Trimming stripped 7 bases from V and 4 bases from J, with 13 bases between. Looked up from germline, CDR1 is MNHNY and CDR2 is SVGAGI (reference sequence). CDR3 length: 13 residues. The CDR3 DNA reads TGTGCCAGCACCCTGGCCACCCCAGAGACCCAGTACTTC. Translating it yields CASTLATPETQYF.

The rearrangement uses TRBV9 and TRBJ2-1, with 7 positions matching TRBD2. From germline, CDR1 is SGDLS and CDR2 YYNGEE. The V segment lost 3 bases and the J segment 5 bases; nucleotides outside the gene matches: 5. The CDR3 is 14 residues long. CDR3 region: CASSEWGGNNEQFF. CDR3 nucleotides: TGTGCCAGCAGCGAGTGGGGAGGGAACAATGAGCAGTTCTTC.

This chain joins TRBV5-5 and TRBJ2-7, with D possibly TRBD1 on 6 matching bases. Germline CDR1 reads SGHKS; CDR2 reads YYEKEE (reference sequence). V lost 3 bases, J lost 4 bases, and 14 bases lay in between. CDR3 length: 14 amino acids. Here the CDR3 reads CASSSNFRGYEQYF. The CDR3 coding sequence is TGTGCCAGCAGCTCCAACTTCAGGGGTTACGAGCAGTACTTC.